Listed below are T cell receptor beta chains from one sample, sequenced in a study of blood T cell repertoires in COVID-19. Some clones are missing from TCRdb's copy, which holds only in-frame ones; the method was immunoSEQ multiplex PCR. The data show 380,000 or so clones, more than 70% seen once. Sequencing was performed on PBMCs or T cells enriched from blood (not recorded which). These receptors all stem from a man under 40 who had recovered from COVID-19. Each CDR3 is given with its conserved first and last residue. D genes are given only for firm matches. Clone size is given for some rows only: seen once, a few or many times, or a class if the clone is expanded.

clone_size,v_call,d_call,j_call,cdr3_nt,cdr3_aa
-,TRBV28,-,TRBJ1-5,TGTGCCAGCAGTTTAAGGGGTTTTGGGGTCCCCGGCCAGCCCCAGCATTTT,CASSLRGFGVPGQPQHF
few,TRBV7-2,-,TRBJ2-1,TGTGCCAGCAGCTCCTGGAGCTCCTACAATGAGCAGTTCTTC,CASSSWSSYNEQFF
few,TRBV12-5,-,TRBJ2-2,TGTGCTAGTGTGGTTCGGGTCACCGGGGAGCTGTTTTTT,CASVVRVTGELFF
-,TRBV11-3,-,TRBJ1-6,TGTGCCAGCAGCTCCCTCCCCGCCCTCCACTTT,CASSSLPALHF
-,TRBV6-5,TRBD2,TRBJ2-5,TGTGCCAGCAGCCTAAGCGGGGGGGCCGCAGAGACCCAGTACTTC,CASSLSGGAAETQYF
-,TRBV24-1,TRBD2,TRBJ2-7,TGTGCCACCAGTGACCAGAGCGGGGGATGCTCCTACGAGCAGTACTTC,CATSDQSGGCSYEQYF
once,TRBV25-1,TRBD2,TRBJ2-5,TGTGCCAGCAGTCCGGGAGGGGGTAAGACCCAGTACTTC,CASSPGGGKTQYF
-,TRBV19,-,TRBJ1-4,TGTGCCAGTAGCGCAATCGGGGGGATAGTATCTGAAAAACTGTTTTTT,CASSAIGGIVSEKLFF
-,TRBV7-6,-,TRBJ1-1,TGTGCCAGCAGCTTAGCCCGGGGGAACACTGAAGCTTTCTTT,CASSLARGNTEAFF
-,TRBV5-1,TRBD1,TRBJ2-2,TGCGCCAGCAGCCCAGGGCTGAGGGACAGACCCTTAGGGACGAACACCGGGGAGCTGTTTTTT,CASSPGLRDRPLGTNTGELFF
-,TRBV6-2/TRBV6-3,-,TRBJ1-3,TGTGCCAGCAGTTACTCCACCGGACACGTTGGAAACACCATATATTTT,CASSYSTGHVGNTIYF
few,TRBV5-1,-,TRBJ1-4,TGCGCCAGCAGCGTGAAATGGCCCCATGAAAAACTGTTTTTT,CASSVKWPHEKLFF
few,TRBV27,-,TRBJ2-1,TGTGCCAGCAGTGCCTCCGAGTACTACAATGAGCAGTTCTTC,CASSASEYYNEQFF
-,TRBV6-5,TRBD1,TRBJ1-1,TGTGCCAGCACCACAGGGGGGTTAACTTTCTTT,CASTTGGLTFF
-,TRBV9,-,TRBJ2-2,TGTGCCAGCAGCGTTGACTCGGGGAACACCGGGGAGCTGTTTTTT,CASSVDSGNTGELFF
-,TRBV7-2,TRBD1,TRBJ1-1,TGTGCCAGCAGCCCACAGGGGGGTGGTACTGAAGCTTTCTTT,CASSPQGGGTEAFF
once,TRBV6-5,TRBD1,TRBJ2-7,TGTGCCAGCAGCCTTCTCGGACAGGGGGGATTCGAGCAGTACTTC,CASSLLGQGGFEQYF
-,TRBV12-5,-,TRBJ1-1,TGTGCTAGTGGAGGGAGGGCGAACACTGAAGCTTTCTTT,CASGGRANTEAFF
-,TRBV30,-,TRBJ2-7,TGTGCCTGGAAAGACAGGACGAGCTCCTACGAGCAGTACTTC,CAWKDRTSSYEQYF